A single count supports the clone carrying this T cell receptor beta chain. The data were taken from a study of blood T cell repertoires in COVID-19. The CDR3 length is 18 residues. J was trimmed by 2 bases and V by 0 bases; bases with no gene match: 2. Germline CDR1 LNHDA, CDR2 SQIVND (reference sequence). Sequencing used immunoSEQ multiplex PCR; TCRdb keeps in-frame clones, though not all of them. The data contain about 480,000 clones, about 91% of them singletons. The clonotype originates from a young man with COVID-19, enrolled during active disease. The sequenced sample was peripheral blood. V and J are TRBV19 and TRBJ2-3; the match to TRBD2 covers 16 bases. CDR3 loop: CASSIEGLAGGITDTQYF. CDR3 DNA: TGTGCCAGTAGTATAGAGGGACTAGCGGGGGGGATCACAGATACGCAGTATTTT.